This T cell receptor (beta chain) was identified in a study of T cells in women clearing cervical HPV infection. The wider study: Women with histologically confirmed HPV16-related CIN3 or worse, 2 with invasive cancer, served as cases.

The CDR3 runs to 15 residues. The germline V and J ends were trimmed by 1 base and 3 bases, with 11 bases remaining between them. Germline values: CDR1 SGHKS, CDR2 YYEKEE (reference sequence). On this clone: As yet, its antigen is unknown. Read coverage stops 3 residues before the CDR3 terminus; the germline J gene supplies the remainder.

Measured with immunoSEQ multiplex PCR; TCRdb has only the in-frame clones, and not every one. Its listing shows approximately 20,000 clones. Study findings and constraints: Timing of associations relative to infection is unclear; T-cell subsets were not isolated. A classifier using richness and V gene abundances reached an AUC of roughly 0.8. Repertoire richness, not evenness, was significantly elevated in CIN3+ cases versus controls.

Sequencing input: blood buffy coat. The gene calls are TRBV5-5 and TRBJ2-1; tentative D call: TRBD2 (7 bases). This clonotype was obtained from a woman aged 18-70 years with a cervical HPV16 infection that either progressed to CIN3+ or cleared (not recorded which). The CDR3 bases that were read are TGTGCCAGCAGCTTGACGGGGGGCAACTACAATGAG. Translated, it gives CASSLTGGNYNE. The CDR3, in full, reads CASSLTGGNYNEQFF.